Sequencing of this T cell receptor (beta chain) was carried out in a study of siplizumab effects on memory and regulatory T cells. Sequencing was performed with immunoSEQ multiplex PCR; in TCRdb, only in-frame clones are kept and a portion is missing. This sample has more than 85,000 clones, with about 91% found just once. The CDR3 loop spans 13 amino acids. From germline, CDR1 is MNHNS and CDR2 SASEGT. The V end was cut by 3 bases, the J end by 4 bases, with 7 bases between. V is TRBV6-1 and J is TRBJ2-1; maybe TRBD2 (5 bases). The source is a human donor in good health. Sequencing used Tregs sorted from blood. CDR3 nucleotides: TGTGCCAGCAGTGACCGGGGATACAATGAGCAGTTCTTC. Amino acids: CASSDRGYNEQFF.